The 23 T cell receptor beta chains presented below share a single source sample, sequenced in a study of T cells after yellow fever vaccination. TCRdb re-analysed the 5' RACE reads in MiXCR, keeping a single row per CDR3 protein. The sample carries 500,000 to 650,000 distinct CDR3 sequences, 13% recorded once. The starting material was PBMCs, obtained on the day of the yellow fever booster vaccination. Receptors originate from a man aged 30-40 years who received the YFV17D yellow fever vaccine.

This clonotype has a handful of counts. The chain links TRBV24-1 to TRBJ2-1, with TRBD1 matching over 7 bases. This CDR3 contains 18 residues. Germline V gene data show CDR1 as KGHDR and CDR2 as SFDVKD. V lost 0 bases, J lost 6 bases, and 13 bases stayed unmatched. CDR3 residues: CATSDLGAPAGTVNEQFF. CDR3 DNA sequence: TGTGCCACCAGTGATTTGGGCGCACCGGCCGGGACAGTCAATGAGCAGTTCTTC.

J is TRBJ2-7 and V is TRBV19; 8 nucleotides match TRBD2. This CDR3 is 15 amino acids long. Germline CDR1 is LNHDA and CDR2 is SQIVND (reference sequence). V lost 9 bases to trimming and J lost 5 bases; unmatched junction nucleotides: 15. The CDR3 DNA reads TGTGCCAGAGTTCAGGAGGCGGGGGGAAGGGACGAGCAGTACTTC. Amino acid sequence: CARVQEAGGRDEQYF.

The sample holds a few counts of this clonotype. The chain joins TRBV18 to TRBJ2-7; perhaps TRBD2 as D (6 bases). The CDR3 loop spans 16 amino acids. From germline, CDR1 is KGHSH and CDR2 LQKENI. The germline V and J ends were trimmed by 6 bases and 3 bases, with 21 bases remaining between them. The CDR3 DNA reads TGTGCCAGCTCTCCCGGCCGGGGGACGGGGGTCTACGAGCAGTACTTC. It yields the protein CASSPGRGTGVYEQYF.

This clonotype was detected ten times or more. V gene TRBV24-1 combines with J gene TRBJ2-6; 12 bases are a match to TRBD1. In germline, CDR1 is KGHDR, CDR2 SFDVKD. After removal of 9 bases from V and 0 bases from J, the junction contained 5 bases not matched to a gene. The CDR3 runs to 17 residues. CDR3 protein: CATVGQGALSGANVLTF. As DNA, the CDR3 is TGTGCCACCGTGGGACAGGGGGCCCTCTCTGGGGCCAACGTCCTGACTTTC.

This chain connects TRBV7-2 to TRBJ2-3; 8 bases line up with TRBD2. This CDR3 has 15 amino acids. Germline values: CDR1 SGHTA, CDR2 FQGNSA. Losses at the gene ends were 3 bases for V and 7 bases for J; bases not matched to a gene: 9. The CDR3 reads CASSLHLAGPNTQYF. As DNA, the CDR3 is TGTGCCAGCAGCTTGCATCTAGCGGGCCCAAATACGCAGTATTTT.

This clonotype has only a few counts. The chain couples TRBV21-1 to TRBJ1-1. TRBV21-1 has pseudogene status. This CDR3 region has 12 residues. The CDR3 region has the DNA TGTGCCAGCAGCCCCTGGACAGCTGAAGCTTTCTTT. It specifies CASSPWTAEAFF.

The chain has TRBV6-2 or TRBV6-3 and TRBJ2-3; TRBD1 or TRBD2 may be the D gene (5 bases each). V shed 6 bases and J shed 1 base, with 17 bases lying between them. Germline V lookup: CDR1 MNHEY, CDR2 SVGEGT. The length of the CDR3 is 16 residues. The CDR3 nucleotides read TGTGCCAGCAGCACCGGGACCCACCCTGGCACAGATACGCAGTATTTT. Its protein product is CASSTGTHPGTDTQYF.

This clonotype has just a few counts. Written as DNA, the CDR3 is TGCAGTGCTAGAGGCGGTAGCGGGAGTACCGGGGAGCTGTTTTTT. Its translation: CSARGGSGSTGELFF. The chain joins TRBV20-1 to TRBJ2-2; 9 bases map to TRBD2. The J segment lost 5 bases and the V segment lost 1 base, leaving 5 bases of the junction unmatched. Germline V lookup: CDR1 DFQATT, CDR2 SNEGSKA (reference sequence). This CDR3 is built from 15 residues.

This clonotype was seen only a few times. The rearrangement uses TRBV10-3 and TRBJ2-3, with D perhaps matching TRBD1 (9 bases). Germline V gene lookup returns CDR1 ENHRY and CDR2 SYGVKD. V dropped 4 bases and J dropped 4 bases, with 21 bases sitting between them. This CDR3 spans 17 amino acids. The CDR3 DNA reads as TGTGCCATCAGTGCGGGACAGGGAAGCGGGAGCGCAGATACGCAGTATTTT. Translating gives CAISAGQGSGSADTQYF.

This clonotype has more than one count but fewer than ten. The CDR3 bases are TGCAGCGTTGCGACAGGGAATCAGCCCCAGCATTTT. Translated, it gives CSVATGNQPQHF. J is TRBJ1-5 and V is TRBV29-1; 7 nucleotides agree with TRBD1. CDR3 length: 12 residues. The germline V gene has CDR1 SQVTM and CDR2 ANQGSEA. With 4 bases clipped from V and 4 bases from J, the junction kept 1 base outside the gene matches.

The rearrangement joins TRBV2 to TRBJ1-2; maybe TRBD1 (5 bases). Germline values: CDR1 SNHLY, CDR2 FYNNEI. V gave up 4 bases and J gave up 2 bases, with 11 bases separating them. This CDR3 spans 14 amino acids. The CDR3 DNA sequence: TGTGCCAGCAGTGCCACGACAGTGAACTATGGCTACACCTTC. Protein: CASSATTVNYGYTF.

This clonotype was seen a handful of times. The chain recombines TRBV7-2 with TRBJ2-7, with TRBD1 matching over 11 bases. This CDR3 contains 15 residues. CDR1 is SGHTA, CDR2 FQGNSA, per germline. With 5 bases clipped from V and 5 bases from J, the junction kept 8 bases outside the gene matches. The CDR3 reads CASSQWTGGSNEQYF. The CDR3 DNA is TGTGCCAGCAGCCAATGGACAGGGGGCTCGAACGAGCAGTACTTC.

The rearrangement uses TRBV18 and TRBJ2-3; no clear D gene. In germline, CDR1 is KGHSH, CDR2 LQKENI. The CDR3 sequence is 16 residues long. Trimming stripped 0 bases from V and 0 bases from J, with 10 bases between. CDR3 sequence: CASSPPRRLSTDTQYF. CDR3 in DNA: TGTGCCAGCTCACCACCGAGACGTCTAAGCACAGATACGCAGTATTTT. Based on the CDR3 plus reference TRBV18 and TRBJ2-3, the full variable domain is NAGVMQNPRHLVRRRGQEARLRCSPMKGHSHVYWYRQLPEEGLKFMVYLQKENIIDESGMPKERFSAEFPKEGPSILRIQQVVRGDSAAYFCASSPPRRLSTDTQYFGPGTRLTVL.

The V call is TRBV23-1, the J call TRBJ2-1, with D hard to call. TRBV23-1 counts as an open reading frame of uncertain function. CDR3 length: 15 residues. The V end lost 7 bases, the J end lost 3 bases, and 16 bases lay between the germline ends. The CDR3 protein is CASKVDGVGYNEQFF. The CDR3 coding sequence is TGCGCCAGCAAAGTCGATGGGGTTGGCTACAATGAGCAGTTCTTC.

The chain combines TRBV5-6 with TRBJ1-4; a weak D match, TRBD1 (5 bases). Between the trimmed V and J ends, which lost 1 base and 12 bases, there was a span of 16 bases. The CDR3 contains 14 residues. Germline CDR1 is SGHDT and CDR2 is YYEEEE. Here the CDR3 reads CASSLLTTSRELFF. The CDR3 DNA is TGTGCCAGCAGCTTGCTGACAACCTCCAGGGAACTGTTTTTT.

This chain joins TRBV27 and TRBJ2-3; 7 bases agree with TRBD1. The CDR3 consists of 14 residues. V gave up 5 bases and J gave up 7 bases; unmatched junction bases: 9. From germline, CDR1 is MNHEY and CDR2 SMNVEV (reference sequence). CDR3 in amino acids: CASSPGQAPNTQYF. CDR3 bases: TGTGCCAGCAGTCCCGGACAGGCCCCAAATACGCAGTATTTT.

This clonotype was seen a few times. The chain links TRBV7-2 to TRBJ2-5; TRBD1 or TRBD2 may be the D gene (5 bases each). Trimming removed 8 bases from V and 1 base from J, with 11 bases in between. This CDR3 spans 13 amino acids. Germline V gene sequence: CDR1 SGHTA, CDR2 FQGNSA. The CDR3 nucleotides are TGTGCCAGCTTTGTGAGGGGCCAAGAGACCCAGTACTTC. It specifies CASFVRGQETQYF.

The CDR3 nucleotides are TGTGCCAGGGGACTAGTCGCTGGGGCCAACGTCCTGACTTTC. Its translation: CARGLVAGANVLTF. J is TRBJ2-6 and V is TRBV30; 8 bases match TRBD2. This CDR3 comprises 14 residues. Trimming removed 8 bases from V and 2 bases from J; junction bases left unmatched: 5. The germline gives CDR1 GTSNPN, CDR2 SVGIG (reference sequence).

This clonotype was counted a few times. V gene TRBV11-2 combines with J gene TRBJ2-7; D perhaps matches TRBD1 (7 bases). V was shortened by 8 bases and J by 2 bases, with 31 bases between the two germline ends. Germline V CDR1 and CDR2: SGHAT, FQNNGV. CDR3 length equals 19 residues. In nucleotides, the CDR3 is TGTGCCAGCCACCTGCTGGAGGGACAGATAACTCAACCACCCTACGAGCAGTACTTC. It specifies CASHLLEGQITQPPYEQYF.

The CDR3 nucleotides are TGTGCCAGCAGCCAAGACGGTCAGCCCCAGCATTTT. This codes for CASSQDGQPQHF. V gene TRBV3-1 combines with J gene TRBJ1-5; D not resolved. The CDR3 loop spans 12 amino acids. V lost 0 bases to trimming and J lost 6 bases, with 3 bases between them. Germline lookup yields CDR1 LGHDT and CDR2 YNNKEL (reference sequence).

This clonotype has at least ten counts. The gene calls are TRBV6-1 and TRBJ2-5; D possibly corresponds to TRBD2 (6 bases). The CDR3 has 14 residues. The ends were cut back, 5 bases at V and 7 bases at J, with 17 bases in the middle. Germline V gene sequence: CDR1 MNHNS, CDR2 SASEGT. The CDR3 region is CASSTSAGGGTQYF. The CDR3, as DNA: TGTGCCAGCAGTACCTCCGCCGGGGGTGGGACCCAGTACTTC.

This clonotype has just a few counts. The chain combines TRBV20-1 with TRBJ2-1; D possibly corresponds to TRBD2 (5 bases). CDR3 length equals 14 residues. Per germline, CDR1 DFQATT and CDR2 SNEGSKA (reference sequence). Trimming removed 3 bases from V and 6 bases from J, with 15 bases in between. For the CDR3, the DNA is TGCAGTGCTAGTTCGCGGGCATACAGCAATGAGCAGTTCTTC. Its translation: CSASSRAYSNEQFF.

This clonotype was observed a handful of times. V usage is TRBV6-5 and J usage is TRBJ1-2; 7 nucleotides match TRBD1. This CDR3 has 14 amino acids. Germline-derived CDR1 and CDR2 are MNHEY and SVGAGI. Trimming cost V 6 bases and J 4 bases; bases outside gene matches: 8. CDR3 DNA sequence: TGTGCCAGCAGATATGGACAGGACGCCTATGGCTACACCTTC. Its protein is CASRYGQDAYGYTF.